This T cell receptor (beta chain) was profiled in a study of human T cells and chemical hapten exposure (dated by TCRdb to the early 2020s). With regard to the full study: For sensitization, 2% DPC in acetone was applied to a 2 cm by 2 cm area of upper inner arm skin. Patients additionally received weekly therapeutic DPC doses to the scalp throughout the roughly 25-week study period. Patch testing was performed on the upper back with Finn chambers containing 0.01% DPC, and the patch tests were scored after 6 days according to International Contact Dermatitis Research Group standards. The patient cohort, mostly female, included alopecia areata with under or over 50% scalp involvement, alopecia totalis and alopecia universalis. Libraries were pooled for sequencing, and per-sample TCR yields varied mainly because of small differences in library volumes within the pool. In alopecia patients, the study followed how the peripheral blood TCR repertoire changed in vivo over primary and secondary sensitization to diphenylcyclopropenone (DPC), a hapten. Blood was sampled from patients pre-sensitization (week 0) and at 2, 6 and about 24 weeks after DPC sensitization. Blood for TCR sequencing was provided by twenty-nine alopecia patients at one to four time points (pre-sensitization, 2, 6 and 24 weeks).

Library creation used RACE. The sequencer listed for this sample is NextSeq 500. During library preparation, unique molecular identifiers were attached to individual cDNA molecules so that TCRs could be counted in a quantitative, reproducible way. Both TCR alpha and TCR beta chains were sequenced from each blood RNA sample. On the authors' methods: The median number of TCRs per sample was approximately 96,000, ranging from about 20,000 to 690,600. V, J and CDR3 annotation of the TCR reads was performed with the Decombinator software suite. For the PS versus PT1 abundance plots, all samples were subsampled to the same number of TCRs (28,000). TCRs were defined as expanded if absent before sensitization and observed at least eight times at the 2-week time point. TCRdb reanalyzed the raw reads on its own, using fastp at Q25 for trimming and MiXCR for clone calling, and kept in-frame beta chains. Every entry covers one CDR3 protein and lists the most common genes and DNA from its rows. The V and J calls and clone size are TCRdb's, not the authors'. This sample has approximately 370,000 distinct CDR3 sequences in its table, and around 5.5% of those were observed once. The ten largest clonotypes hold more than 8% of the sample.

The time point label of this sample denotes: pre-sensitization, week 0. The meaning of the sample's treatment or condition label: therapeutic diphenylcyclopropenone sensitization with weekly scalp DPC. At each patch-test visit, blood was drawn before the patch test was applied. Patients were eligible if aged 18 to 70, diagnosed with alopecia and judged suitable for DPC therapy, and pregnant patients were excluded. Total RNA was isolated from unfractionated whole blood collected in Tempus Blood RNA tubes. Inclusive of the bounding cysteine and phenylalanine, the CDR3 is 14 residues long. CDR3 DNA is the only sequence kept; it has 42 bases, read in frame from the first base. Sequences SGHTA (CDR1) and FQGNSA (CDR2) are obtained from the germline V gene. V has 4 bases trimmed and J has 4 bases trimmed; junction bases matching no gene number 6. Overall results and qualifications from the work: Because every patient had alopecia, a presumed autoimmune disease, the patients' immune response might differ from that of healthy individuals. Compared with pre-sensitization or healthy control sets, expanded TCRs formed significantly more large CDR3 similarity clusters, which is consistent with antigen-driven responses. DPC sensitization did not change the number of TCRs with a frequency above 1 in 1000, and there was no evidence of changes in global repertoire structure. A positive correlation was found between the number of PT1 expanded TCRs and patch test score, with significance reached at thresholds 8, 16 and 32 but not 4. Repeated subsampling changed both the strength of the expansion versus patch-test correlation and the threshold at which the correlation became significant.

This clonotype was recorded at least ten times. Its antigen remains unidentified. Within one base of it there is no much larger clone, and no base qualities were kept. The sequence was collected from a young woman with alopecia areata. Some clones in this sample may be carry-over from other donors' samples. This sample comprised whole blood, obtained in connection with sensitization to the hapten diphenylcyclopropenone (DPC). Rearrangement joined TRBV7-2 to TRBJ2-7; 8 bases in the junction line up with TRBD2. The CDR3 region reads CASSSRGGWYEQYF. The DNA sequence is given as TGTGCCAGCAGCTCCCGCGGGGGGTGGTACGAGCAGTACTTC.